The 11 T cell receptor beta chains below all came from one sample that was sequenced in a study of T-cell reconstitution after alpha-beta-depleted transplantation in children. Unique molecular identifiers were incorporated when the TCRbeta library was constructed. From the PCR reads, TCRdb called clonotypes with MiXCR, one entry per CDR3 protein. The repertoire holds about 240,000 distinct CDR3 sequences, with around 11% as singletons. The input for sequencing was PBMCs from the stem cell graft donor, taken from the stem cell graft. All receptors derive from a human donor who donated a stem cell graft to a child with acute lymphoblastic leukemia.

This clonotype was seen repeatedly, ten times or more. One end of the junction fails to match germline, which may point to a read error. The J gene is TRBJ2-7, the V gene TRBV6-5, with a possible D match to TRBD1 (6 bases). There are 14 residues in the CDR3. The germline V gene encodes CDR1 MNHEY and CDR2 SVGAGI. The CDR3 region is CASSYQDSPYQQYF. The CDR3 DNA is TGTGCCAGCAGTTACCAGGACAGCCCCTACCAGCAGTACTTC.

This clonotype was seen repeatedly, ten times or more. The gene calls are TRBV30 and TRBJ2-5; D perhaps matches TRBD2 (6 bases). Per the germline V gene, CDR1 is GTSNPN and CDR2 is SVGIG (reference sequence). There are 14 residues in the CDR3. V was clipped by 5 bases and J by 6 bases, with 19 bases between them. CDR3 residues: CAWAIGTHDKTQYF. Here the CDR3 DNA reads TGTGCCTGGGCAATAGGGACTCATGATAAGACCCAGTACTTC.

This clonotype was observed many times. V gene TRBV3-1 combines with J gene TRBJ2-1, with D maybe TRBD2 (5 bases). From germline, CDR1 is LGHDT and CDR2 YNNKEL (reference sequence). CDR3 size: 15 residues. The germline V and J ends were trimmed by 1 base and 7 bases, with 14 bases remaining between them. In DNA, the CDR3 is TGTGCCAGCAGCCAAGGCGGGCTCGCAAGAAATGAGCAGTTCTTC. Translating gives CASSQGGLARNEQFF.

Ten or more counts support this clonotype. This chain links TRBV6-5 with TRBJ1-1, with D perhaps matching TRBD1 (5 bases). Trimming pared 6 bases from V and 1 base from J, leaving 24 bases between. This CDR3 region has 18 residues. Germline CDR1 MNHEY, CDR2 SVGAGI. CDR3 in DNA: TGTGCCAGCAGGAGGACCGCTGAGGGGCAGATCCCGAACACTGAAGCTTTCTTT. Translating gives CASRRTAEGQIPNTEAFF.

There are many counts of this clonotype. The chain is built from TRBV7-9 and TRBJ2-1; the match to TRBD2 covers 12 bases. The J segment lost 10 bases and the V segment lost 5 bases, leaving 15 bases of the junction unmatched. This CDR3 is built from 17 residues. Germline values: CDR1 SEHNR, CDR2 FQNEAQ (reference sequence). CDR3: CASSPRPRLAGVGEQFF. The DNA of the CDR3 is TGTGCCAGCAGCCCACGCCCAAGACTAGCGGGGGTTGGGGAGCAGTTCTTC. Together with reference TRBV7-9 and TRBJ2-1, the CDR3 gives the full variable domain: DTGVSQNPRHKITKRGQNVTFRCDPISEHNRLYWYRQTLGQGPEFLTYFQNEAQLEKSRLLSDRFSAERPKGSFSTLEIQRTEQGDSAMYLCASSPRPRLAGVGEQFFGPGTRLTVL.

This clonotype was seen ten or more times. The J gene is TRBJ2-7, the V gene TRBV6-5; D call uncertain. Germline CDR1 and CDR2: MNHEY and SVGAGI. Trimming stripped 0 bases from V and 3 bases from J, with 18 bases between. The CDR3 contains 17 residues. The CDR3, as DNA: TGTGCCAGCAGTTACTCGATCGCAGGACCCAAACTCTACGAGCAGTACTTC. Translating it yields CASSYSIAGPKLYEQYF.

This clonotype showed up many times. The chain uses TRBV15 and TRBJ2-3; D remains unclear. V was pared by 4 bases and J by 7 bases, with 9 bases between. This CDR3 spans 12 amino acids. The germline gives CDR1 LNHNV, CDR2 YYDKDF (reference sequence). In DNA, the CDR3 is TGTGCCACCAGCACCCCGGAGCATACGCAGTATTTT. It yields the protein CATSTPEHTQYF.

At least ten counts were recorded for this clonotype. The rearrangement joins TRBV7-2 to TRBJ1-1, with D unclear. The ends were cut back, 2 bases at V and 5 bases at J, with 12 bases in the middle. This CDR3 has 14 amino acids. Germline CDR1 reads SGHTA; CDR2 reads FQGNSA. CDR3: CASSLKARGTEAFF. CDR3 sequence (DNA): TGTGCCAGCAGCTTAAAGGCCCGGGGTACTGAAGCTTTCTTT.

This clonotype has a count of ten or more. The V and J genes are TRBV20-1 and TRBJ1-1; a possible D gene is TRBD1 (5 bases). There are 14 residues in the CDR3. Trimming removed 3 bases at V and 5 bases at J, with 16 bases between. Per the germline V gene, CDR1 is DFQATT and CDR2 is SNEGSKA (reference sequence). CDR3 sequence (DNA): TGCAGTGCTAGTGGTGGCAGGGCGGGTACTGAAGCTTTCTTT. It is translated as CSASGGRAGTEAFF.

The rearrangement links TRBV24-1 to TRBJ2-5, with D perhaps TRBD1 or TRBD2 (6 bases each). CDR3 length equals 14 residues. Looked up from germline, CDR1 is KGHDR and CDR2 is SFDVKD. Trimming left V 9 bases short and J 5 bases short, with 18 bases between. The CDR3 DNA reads TGTGCCACCGATTCGGGGGCAGGGTTGGAGACCCAGTACTTC. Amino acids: CATDSGAGLETQYF.

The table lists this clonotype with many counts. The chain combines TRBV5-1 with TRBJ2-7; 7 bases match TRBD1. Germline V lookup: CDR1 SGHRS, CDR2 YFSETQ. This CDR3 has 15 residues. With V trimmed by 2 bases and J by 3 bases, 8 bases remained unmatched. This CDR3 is CASSFLGTENYEQYF. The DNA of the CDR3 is TGCGCCAGCAGCTTTTTAGGGACAGAGAACTACGAGCAGTACTTC.